Listed here are 30 T cell receptor beta chains from one sample, sequenced in a study of identical twins. MiXCR was run by TCRdb on the 5' RACE reads, yielding one entry per CDR3 protein. This sample carries 1.5 million to 2 million distinct CDR3 sequences, 25% to 35% of them seen once, and the ten largest clones take over 0.25%. The sequenced sample was cord blood. The receptors derive from a newborn girl in good health.

This clonotype was seen a handful of times. The chain carries TRBV3-1 and TRBJ1-6; D is unresolved. Deletions cut 3 bases from V and 6 bases from J, with 6 bases between. This CDR3 is 13 amino acids long. Per the germline V gene, CDR1 is LGHDT and CDR2 is YNNKEL (reference sequence). The CDR3 here is CASSQRSNSPLHF. The CDR3 DNA follows: TGTGCCAGCAGCCAGCGTTCTAATTCACCCCTCCACTTT.

Only a few counts were recorded for this clonotype. V gene TRBV2 combines with J gene TRBJ2-2; 8 bases fit TRBD1. Trimming cost V 4 bases and J 5 bases; bases outside gene matches: 6. This CDR3 is 15 amino acids long. Germline CDR1 reads SNHLY; CDR2 reads FYNNEI. As DNA, the CDR3 is TGTGCCAGCAGTGTTGGGCAGGGGGCGACCGGGGAGCTGTTTTTT. Protein: CASSVGQGATGELFF.

This clonotype was seen only a few times. The rearrangement links TRBV7-9 to TRBJ2-7; possibly TRBD2 for D (6 bases). The V gene lost 2 bases and the J gene lost 6 bases, with 17 bases spanning the gap. Germline V gene sequence: CDR1 SEHNR, CDR2 FQNEAQ (reference sequence). The CDR3 spans 15 residues. The CDR3 is CASSLSVRRESEQYF. Written as DNA, the CDR3 is TGTGCCAGCAGCTTATCTGTCCGGCGGGAAAGCGAGCAGTACTTC.

The CDR3 DNA reads as TGCAGTGCTAGAGTGGTCGTGGTAGGGACCCAGTACTTC. Translating gives CSARVVVVGTQYF. The chain uses TRBV20-1 and TRBJ2-5; D unresolved. Germline V gene data show CDR1 as DFQATT and CDR2 as SNEGSKA (reference sequence). V lost 1 base to trimming and J lost 7 bases, with 13 bases between them. The CDR3 contains 13 residues.

This clonotype was seen more than once but under ten times. The V call is TRBV4-1, the J call TRBJ2-2, with D unclear. The germline CDR1 and CDR2 sequences are MGHRA and YSYEKL. The V gene lost 3 bases and the J gene lost 6 bases, with 5 bases spanning the gap. This CDR3 is built from 12 residues. The CDR3 nucleotides read TGCGCCAGCAGCCATCACTCCGGGGAGCTGTTTTTT. Encoded protein: CASSHHSGELFF.

The table lists this clonotype with many counts. The chain combines TRBV12-3 or TRBV12-4 with TRBJ2-7; maybe TRBD1 (5 bases). V lost 1 base, J lost 2 bases, and 15 bases lay in between. The CDR3 extends over 16 amino acids. CDR3 protein: CASSLGPRKGAYEQYF. CDR3 DNA sequence: TGTGCCAGCAGTTTAGGGCCTCGGAAAGGGGCCTACGAGCAGTACTTC.

This rearrangement joins TRBV5-1 to TRBJ2-7; 7 nucleotides align to TRBD2. V was pared by 4 bases and J by 0 bases, with 4 bases of the junction left unmatched. Germline CDR1 is SGHRS and CDR2 is YFSETQ. The CDR3 has 14 residues. The CDR3 DNA follows: TGCGCCAGCAGCGGCACTAGCGCCTCCTACGAGCAGTACTTC. Protein sequence: CASSGTSASYEQYF.

The sample holds a few counts of this clonotype. V usage is TRBV2 and J usage is TRBJ1-5; tentative D call: TRBD1 (5 bases). There are 15 residues in the CDR3. Germline V gene sequence: CDR1 SNHLY, CDR2 FYNNEI. Trimming took 1 base from V and 3 from J, leaving 10 bases between them. Here the CDR3 reads CASSEGTLYNQPQHF. The CDR3 nucleotides are TGTGCCAGCAGTGAAGGGACACTTTACAATCAGCCCCAGCATTTT.

This clonotype came up once. The chain is built from TRBV5-1 and TRBJ2-3; 8 bases fit TRBD2. V shed 4 bases and J 3 bases; nucleotides not matched to a gene: 10. The CDR3 sequence is 16 residues long. Germline CDR1 SGHRS, CDR2 YFSETQ. The CDR3 coding sequence is TGCGCCAGCAGCAGATGGGCGGGGGGCGGAACAGATACGCAGTATTTT. It codes for CASSRWAGGGTDTQYF.

This clonotype showed up just a few times. The chain has TRBV27 and TRBJ1-1; 8 bases are a match to TRBD1. Germline V gene lookup returns CDR1 MNHEY and CDR2 SMNVEV (reference sequence). The CDR3 totals 13 residues. V dropped 7 bases and J dropped 5; count of bases not matched to a gene: 6. CDR3 coding DNA: TGTGCCAGCACCCGACAGGGGTTAACTGAAGCTTTCTTT. Translated, it gives CASTRQGLTEAFF.

Many counts were recorded for this clonotype. This chain links TRBV4-2 with TRBJ1-2, with D possibly being TRBD1 (5 bases). The CDR3 has 13 amino acids. Germline V gives CDR1 LGHNA, CDR2 YNFKEQ. V lost 1 base, J lost 6 bases, and 9 bases lay in between. The CDR3 here is CASSQGGGDGYTF. CDR3 coding DNA: TGTGCCAGCAGCCAAGGCGGGGGGGATGGCTACACCTTC.

CDR3: CSARRGTPNQPQHF. CDR3 in DNA: TGCAGTGCCCGGCGGGGGACCCCCAATCAGCCCCAGCATTTT. This chain connects TRBV20-1 to TRBJ1-5; the D gene is possibly TRBD1 (5 bases). This CDR3 is 14 amino acids long. Between the trimmed V and J ends, which lost 6 bases and 3 bases, there was a span of 15 bases. Germline V gene sequence: CDR1 DFQATT, CDR2 SNEGSKA (reference sequence).

This clonotype has a handful of counts. The chain carries TRBV12-3 or TRBV12-4 and TRBJ1-2; 7 bases fit TRBD1. Germline trimming cut 5 bases from V and 5 bases from J; bases unmatched to any gene: 20. The CDR3 has 18 amino acids. In DNA form, the CDR3 reads TGTGCCAGCAGTCTAACGAGGGGTCGACAGGGATTAGGATATGGCTACACCTTC. It translates to CASSLTRGRQGLGYGYTF.

V usage is TRBV28 and J usage is TRBJ2-1, with 8 bases that match TRBD1. CDR3 size: 12 residues. V lost 3 bases to trimming and J lost 15 bases; unmatched junction nucleotides: 7. CDR1 and CDR2 from the germline V gene are MDHEN and SYDVKM. For the CDR3, the DNA is TGTGCCAGCAGTTTGAGGCAGGGGGCCTGGTTCTTC. Its translation is CASSLRQGAWFF.

This clonotype was seen more than once but under ten times. V usage is TRBV13 and J usage is TRBJ1-6; D gene ambiguous. The V end lost 3 bases, the J end lost 7 bases, and 10 bases lay between the germline ends. This CDR3 comprises 14 residues. CDR1 and CDR2 from the germline V gene are PRHDT and FYEKMQ (reference sequence). DNA for the CDR3: TGTGCCAGCAGCTTGATCGGCGACAATTCACCCCTCCACTTT. Translating it yields CASSLIGDNSPLHF. Full variable domain (rest looked up from reference TRBV13 and TRBJ1-6): AAGVIQSPRHLIKEKRETATLKCYPIPRHDTVYWYQQGPGQDPQFLISFYEKMQSDKGSIPDRFSAQQFSDYHSELNMSSLELGDSALYFCASSLIGDNSPLHFGNGTRLTVT.

This clonotype was counted a single time. The J gene is TRBJ2-3, the V gene TRBV20-1; 8 nucleotides line up with TRBD2. The length of the CDR3 is 9 residues. CDR1 and CDR2 from the germline V gene are DFQATT and SNEGSKA (reference sequence). V was clipped by 7 bases and J by 10 bases; unmatched bases: 1. The CDR3 is CSVAGPQYF. The CDR3 DNA sequence: TGCAGTGTAGCGGGGCCGCAGTATTTT.

This clonotype has a single count. The chain uses TRBV11-1 and TRBJ1-1; no clear D gene. Per germline, CDR1 SGHAT and CDR2 FQDESV (reference sequence). Trimming removed 6 bases at V and 1 base at J, with 6 bases between. The length of the CDR3 is 12 residues. CDR3 loop: CASSGWNTEAFF. The DNA for the CDR3 is TGTGCCAGCAGTGGTTGGAACACTGAAGCTTTCTTT.

The V and J genes are TRBV2 and TRBJ1-6, with a tentative D call TRBD1 (5 bases). This CDR3 has 15 amino acids. Germline values: CDR1 SNHLY, CDR2 FYNNEI. Trimming took 3 bases from V and 8 from J, leaving 14 bases between them. In DNA, the CDR3 is TGTGCCAGCAGTGAGAGGGGTCAGGGATATTCACCCCTCCACTTT. Translation: CASSERGQGYSPLHF.

The sample holds a few counts of this clonotype. The chain employs TRBV20-1 and TRBJ2-1; tentative D call: TRBD1 (5 bases). Germline V gene sequence: CDR1 DFQATT, CDR2 SNEGSKA (reference sequence). Between the trimmed V and J ends, which lost 0 bases and 3 bases, there was a span of 12 bases. This CDR3 is 15 amino acids long. CDR3 in DNA: TGCAGTGCTAGAGATCATAGGACAAACTACAATGAGCAGTTCTTC. It codes for CSARDHRTNYNEQFF.

In its sample, this clonotype was seen a few times. This chain uses TRBV7-2 with TRBJ2-7, with D possibly TRBD2 on 6 matching bases. With 5 bases removed from V and 2 bases from J, the gap between germline ends came to 13 bases. This CDR3 is built from 14 residues. Germline CDR1 reads SGHTA; CDR2 reads FQGNSA. The chain's CDR3 is CASSITSNPYEQYF. In DNA form, the CDR3 reads TGTGCCAGCAGCATCACTAGCAACCCCTACGAGCAGTACTTC.

This chain joins TRBV28 and TRBJ2-1; 9 bases are shared with TRBD2. Unmatched junction bases numbered 12, after V lost 5 bases and J lost 7 bases. The length of the CDR3 is 16 residues. Germline V gene data show CDR1 as MDHEN and CDR2 as SYDVKM. The CDR3 DNA reads TGTGCCAGCAGTGCGACTAGCGGCGCAGGGGTGAATGAGCAGTTCTTC. It codes for CASSATSGAGVNEQFF.

This chain uses TRBV20-1 with TRBJ1-2; no reliable D call. This CDR3 region has 14 residues. CDR1 DFQATT and CDR2 SNEGSKA come from the germline V gene (reference sequence). In DNA, the CDR3 is TGCAGGCGGAAACTCCGATTAGCTAACTATGGCTACACCTTC. Translation gives CRRKLRLANYGYTF.

The chain employs TRBV11-2 and TRBJ2-5; 7 bases align to TRBD2. The CDR3 sequence is 20 residues long. V shed 1 base, J shed 4 bases, and the junction held 21 bases outside the gene matches. Germline CDR1 is SGHAT and CDR2 is FQNNGV. CDR3 sequence: CASSLGPASKGLPARETQYF. The DNA for the CDR3 is TGTGCCAGCAGCTTAGGCCCCGCTTCCAAGGGACTACCCGCAAGAGAGACCCAGTACTTC.

J is TRBJ2-7 and V is TRBV5-1; 8 bases line up with TRBD2. The CDR3 runs to 16 residues. In germline, CDR1 is SGHRS, CDR2 YFSETQ. V was pared by 4 bases and J by 2 bases, with 11 bases of the junction left unmatched. CDR3 protein: CASSRLSGGSAYEQYF. For the CDR3, the DNA is TGCGCCAGCAGCCGCCTGAGCGGGGGATCGGCCTACGAGCAGTACTTC.

This clonotype was found a few times. This chain joins TRBV28 and TRBJ1-5; no clear D. Trimming pared 7 bases from V and 7 bases from J, leaving 11 bases between. The germline CDR1 and CDR2 sequences are MDHEN and SYDVKM. The CDR3 totals 12 residues. The CDR3 DNA is TGTGCCAGCAACGTTTGGGAACAGCCCCAGCATTTT. Its protein is CASNVWEQPQHF.

This clonotype showed up just a few times. This chain joins TRBV7-2 and TRBJ2-5; D unclear. Per germline, CDR1 SGHTA and CDR2 FQGNSA. The CDR3 sequence is 15 residues long. Trimming pared 2 bases from V and 2 bases from J, leaving 12 bases between. The CDR3 DNA is TGTGCCAGCAGCTTAATTTCACGGCTACAAGAGACCCAGTACTTC. Translated, it gives CASSLISRLQETQYF. The complete variable domain, with remaining parts taken from reference TRBV7-2 and TRBJ2-5, reads GAGVSQSPSNKVTEKGKDVELRCDPISGHTALYWYRQSLGQGLEFLIYFQGNSAPDKSGLPSDRFSAERTGGSVSTLTIQRTQQEDSAVYLCASSLISRLQETQYFGPGTRLLVL.

The genes are TRBV11-3 and TRBJ2-1, with 13 bases fitting TRBD2. The CDR3 covers 16 residues. Germline CDR1 and CDR2: SGHNT and YENEEA. Trimming cost V 1 base and J 7 bases; bases outside gene matches: 4. CDR3 sequence reads: CASSLGTSGSLNEQFF. The CDR3 coding sequence is TGTGCCAGCAGCTTAGGGACTAGCGGGAGCTTGAATGAGCAGTTCTTC.

The V and J genes are TRBV5-1 and TRBJ2-7; 9 positions agree with TRBD1. Germline CDR1 SGHRS, CDR2 YFSETQ. The V and J ends lost 4 bases and 3 bases, in that order; junction bases with no gene match: 8. The length of the CDR3 is 15 residues. CDR3: CASSRPGQGLYEQYF. The DNA for the CDR3 is TGCGCCAGCAGCCGACCGGGACAGGGTCTCTACGAGCAGTACTTC.

The V call is TRBV24-1, the J call TRBJ1-2, with TRBD1 matching over 10 bases. The CDR3 sequence is 13 residues long. Germline CDR1 and CDR2: KGHDR and SFDVKD. V lost 7 bases, J lost 8 bases, and 6 bases stayed unmatched. CDR3 coding DNA: TGTGCCACCAGGGGACAGGGGAAGAAAGGCTACACCTTC. This sequence encodes CATRGQGKKGYTF.

The V gene is TRBV18, the J gene TRBJ2-7; tentative D call: TRBD2 (5 bases). Trimming took off 3 bases at V and 0 bases at J, with 12 bases between the two ends. In germline, CDR1 is KGHSH, CDR2 LQKENI. The CDR3 consists of 15 residues. This CDR3 reads CASSPSRENSYEQYF. CDR3 bases: TGTGCCAGCTCACCTAGCCGGGAAAACTCCTACGAGCAGTACTTC.